The 11 T cell receptor beta chains in this list originate from one sample, sequenced in a study of radiotherapy plus CTLA-4 blockade in lung cancer. This table comes from immunoSEQ multiplex PCR, and its TCRdb copy is limited to in-frame clones, with some not included. Of around 110,000 clones detected, more than 65% appear once; the ten largest clones hold roughly 3.3%. Sequenced material: peripheral blood, taken from a patient treated with radiotherapy plus ipilimumab. All receptors derive from a human donor with non-small cell lung cancer that progressed on radiotherapy plus ipilimumab. Some clones in this sample may be carry-over from other donors' samples.

The rearrangement joins TRBV12-5 to TRBJ2-5, with 8 bases lining up with TRBD2. After removal of 2 bases from V and 5 bases from J, the junction contained 19 bases not matched to a gene. Germline CDR1 is LGHNT and CDR2 is FRNRAP. There are 19 residues in the CDR3. The CDR3 bases are TGTGCTAGTGGTTTGCTAGTAGCGGGGCGGCCGATAGGTTTCGAGACCCAGTACTTC. It codes for CASGLLVAGRPIGFETQYF.

As DNA, the CDR3 is TGTGCCAGCTCACCACGGGCAGGGGATGCTTTCTTT. It codes for CASSPRAGDAFF. The V call is TRBV18, the J call TRBJ1-1; possibly TRBD1 for D (6 bases). Trimming took off 1 base at V and 11 bases at J, with 11 bases between the two ends. This CDR3 comprises 12 residues. The V gene's germline CDR1 is KGHSH and CDR2 LQKENI.

The V and J genes are TRBV6-6 and TRBJ1-1, with D uncertain. CDR3 length equals 14 residues. V gave up 5 bases and J gave up 0 bases, with 10 bases separating them. Germline V gives CDR1 MNHNY, CDR2 SVGAGI (reference sequence). CDR3 DNA sequence: TGTGCCAGCAGTAAACAAACAATGAACACTGAAGCTTTCTTT. Encoded protein: CASSKQTMNTEAFF.

The chain uses TRBV5-1 and TRBJ1-1, with TRBD1 as a possible D gene (5 bases). CDR1 and CDR2 from the germline V gene are SGHRS and YFSETQ. V was clipped by 1 base and J by 1 base, with 11 bases between them. This CDR3 is 15 amino acids long. In DNA form, the CDR3 reads TGCGCCAGCAGCTTGCGGGGGGTAAGGAACACTGAAGCTTTCTTT. It is translated as CASSLRGVRNTEAFF.

This clone has just a few counts. The chain has TRBV9 and TRBJ2-7; a possible D gene is TRBD2 (5 bases). Germline assignment: CDR1 SGDLS and CDR2 YYNGEE. Trimming shortened V by 3 bases and J by 2 bases, and 9 bases separated the two germline ends. This CDR3 spans 13 amino acids. CDR3 in amino acids: CASSGRGAYEQYF. The CDR3 nucleotides are TGTGCCAGCAGCGGACGGGGAGCCTACGAGCAGTACTTC.

This clone is a singleton in its sample. The chain is built from TRBV29-1 and TRBJ1-6; possible D gene TRBD1, 6 bases. CDR1 is SQVTM, CDR2 ANQGSEA, per germline. The CDR3 covers 11 residues. Trimming took off 8 bases at V and 15 bases at J, with 17 bases between the two ends. The CDR3 bases are TGCAGCTACAAGGACAGAGAGGACCTCCACTTT. Translating it yields CSYKDREDLHF. Supplemented by reference TRBV29-1 and TRBJ1-6, the full variable domain reads SAVISQKPSRDICQRGTSLTIQCQVDSQVTMMFWYRQQPGQSLTLIATANQGSEATYESGFVIDKFPISRPNLTFSTLTVSNMSPEDSSIYLCSYKDREDLHFGNGTRLTVT.

The rearrangement joins TRBV5-1 to TRBJ2-7; D is unclear. The V end lost 9 bases, the J end lost 0 bases, and 13 bases lay between the germline ends. Germline V gene data show CDR1 as SGHRS and CDR2 as YFSETQ. This CDR3 contains 13 residues. Here the CDR3 reads CATSTAGSYEQYF. The CDR3 DNA reads TGCGCCACTTCGACCGCCGGCTCCTACGAGCAGTACTTC.

The CDR3, as DNA: TGTGCCAGCAGTGAAAGGATGCGGGGGGGCCGTGGGGAGCTGTTTTTT. Its translation is CASSERMRGGRGELFF. This chain uses TRBV2 with TRBJ2-2; TRBD2 agrees at 9 bases. With V trimmed by 2 bases and J by 8 bases, 9 bases remained unmatched. This CDR3 has 16 residues. Germline assignment: CDR1 SNHLY and CDR2 FYNNEI.

This chain links TRBV5-4 with TRBJ2-1, with TRBD1 identical over 7 bases. There are 14 residues in the CDR3. Germline V gene lookup returns CDR1 SGHNT and CDR2 YYREEE (reference sequence). After removal of 4 bases from V and 7 bases from J, the junction contained 8 bases not matched to a gene. In nucleotides, the CDR3 is TGTGCCAGCAGCCCTACCGGGACAGCAAATGAGCAGTTCTTC. This encodes CASSPTGTANEQFF.

The CDR3 spells CASSMGGGYEQYF. The DNA of the CDR3 is TGTGCCAGTAGTATGGGAGGTGGGTACGAGCAGTACTTC. The chain is built from TRBV19 and TRBJ2-7, with D perhaps TRBD2 (6 bases). The CDR3 extends over 13 amino acids. The V end lost 3 bases, the J end lost 4 bases, and 10 bases lay between the germline ends. The germline CDR1 and CDR2 sequences are LNHDA and SQIVND (reference sequence).

This clone was seen only once. The V gene is TRBV29-1, the J gene TRBJ2-7, with TRBD1 identical over 9 bases. J gave up 4 bases and V 7 bases, and 14 bases lay outside the gene matches. Germline CDR1 SQVTM, CDR2 ANQGSEA. This CDR3 is 15 amino acids long. The CDR3 DNA follows: TGCAGCGAACCGACCGGGACAGGGCGTCATTACGAGCAGTACTTC. Its protein product is CSEPTGTGRHYEQYF.